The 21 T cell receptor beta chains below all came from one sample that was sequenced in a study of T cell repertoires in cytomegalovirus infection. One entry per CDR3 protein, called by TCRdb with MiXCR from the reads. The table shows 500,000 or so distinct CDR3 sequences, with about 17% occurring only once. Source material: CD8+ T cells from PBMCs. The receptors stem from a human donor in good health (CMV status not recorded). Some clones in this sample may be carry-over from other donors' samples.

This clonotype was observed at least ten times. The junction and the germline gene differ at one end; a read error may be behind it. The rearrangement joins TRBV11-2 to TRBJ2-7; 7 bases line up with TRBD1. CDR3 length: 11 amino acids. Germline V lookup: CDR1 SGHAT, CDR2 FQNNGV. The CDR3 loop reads CASSHDRVQAF. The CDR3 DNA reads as TGTGCCAGCAGCCACGACAGGGTACAAGCCTTC.

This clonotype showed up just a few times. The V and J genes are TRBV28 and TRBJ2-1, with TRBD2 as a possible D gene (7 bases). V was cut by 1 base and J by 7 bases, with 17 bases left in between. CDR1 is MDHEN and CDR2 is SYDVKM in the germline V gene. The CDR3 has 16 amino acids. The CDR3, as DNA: TGTGCCAGCAGTTTATTTGGCGGGAGACAGGAAAATGAGCAGTTCTTC. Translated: CASSLFGGRQENEQFF.

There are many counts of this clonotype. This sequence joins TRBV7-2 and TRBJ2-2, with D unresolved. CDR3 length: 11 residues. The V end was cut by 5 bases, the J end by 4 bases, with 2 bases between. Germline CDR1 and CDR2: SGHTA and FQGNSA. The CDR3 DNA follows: TGTGCCAGCAGCATCACCGGGGAGCTGTTTTTT. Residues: CASSITGELFF. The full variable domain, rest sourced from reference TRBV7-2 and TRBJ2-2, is GAGVSQSPSNKVTEKGKDVELRCDPISGHTALYWYRQSLGQGLEFLIYFQGNSAPDKSGLPSDRFSAERTGGSVSTLTIQRTQQEDSAVYLCASSITGELFFGEGSRLTVL.

CDR3 DNA: TGTGCCAGCAGCGGGGGGCCTTCCTACAATGAGCAGTTCTTC. It codes for CASSGGPSYNEQFF. This chain uses TRBV4-2 with TRBJ2-1, with D perhaps being TRBD1 or TRBD2 (6 bases each). V lost 5 bases and J 1 base, leaving 9 bases between the germline ends. Germline-derived CDR1 and CDR2 are LGHNA and YNFKEQ. CDR3 length equals 14 residues.

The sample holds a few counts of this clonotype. The chain's CDR3 is CASSQDWASGPPSSYNEQFF. CDR3 sequence (DNA): TGTGCCAGCAGCCAAGATTGGGCTAGCGGTCCTCCAAGCTCCTACAATGAGCAGTTCTTC. The chain couples TRBV14 to TRBJ2-1; 7 bases align to TRBD2. After removal of 0 bases from V and 0 bases from J, the junction contained 14 bases not matched to a gene. The CDR3 has 20 amino acids. Germline-derived CDR1 and CDR2 are SGHDN and FVKESK.

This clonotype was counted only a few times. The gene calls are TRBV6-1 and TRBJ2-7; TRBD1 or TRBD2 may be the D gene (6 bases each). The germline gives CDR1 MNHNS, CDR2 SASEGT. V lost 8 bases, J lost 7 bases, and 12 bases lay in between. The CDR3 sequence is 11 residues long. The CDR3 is CASPTGGEQYF. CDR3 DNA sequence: TGTGCCAGCCCGACAGGAGGGGAGCAGTACTTC.

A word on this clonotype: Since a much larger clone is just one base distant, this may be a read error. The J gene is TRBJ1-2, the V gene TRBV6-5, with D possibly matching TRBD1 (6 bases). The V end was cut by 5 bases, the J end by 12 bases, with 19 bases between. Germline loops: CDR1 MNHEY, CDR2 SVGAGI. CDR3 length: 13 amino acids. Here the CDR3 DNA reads TGTGCCAGCAGTCGCCAACAGGGTCTGGGCCACACCTTC. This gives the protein CASSRQQGLGHTF.

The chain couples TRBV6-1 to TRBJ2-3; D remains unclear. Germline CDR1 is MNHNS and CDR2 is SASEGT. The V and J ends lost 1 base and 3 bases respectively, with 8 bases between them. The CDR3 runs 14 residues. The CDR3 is CASSEVWGTDTQYF. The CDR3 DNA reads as TGTGCCAGCAGTGAAGTGTGGGGAACAGATACGCAGTATTTT.

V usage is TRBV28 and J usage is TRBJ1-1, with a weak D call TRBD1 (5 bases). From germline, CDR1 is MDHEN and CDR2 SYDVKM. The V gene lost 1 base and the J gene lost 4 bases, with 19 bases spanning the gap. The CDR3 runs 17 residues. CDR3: CASSLYMRGGAGTEAFF. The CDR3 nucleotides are TGTGCCAGCAGTTTATATATGAGGGGAGGGGCTGGCACTGAAGCTTTCTTT.

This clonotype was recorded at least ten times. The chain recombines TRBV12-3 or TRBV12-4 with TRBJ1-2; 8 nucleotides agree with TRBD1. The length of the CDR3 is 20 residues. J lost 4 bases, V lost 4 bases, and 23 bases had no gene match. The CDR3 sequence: CASSSSWGTGLLTVLYGYTF. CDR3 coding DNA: TGTGCCAGCAGTTCCTCCTGGGGGACAGGTCTTCTTACCGTCCTCTATGGCTACACCTTC.

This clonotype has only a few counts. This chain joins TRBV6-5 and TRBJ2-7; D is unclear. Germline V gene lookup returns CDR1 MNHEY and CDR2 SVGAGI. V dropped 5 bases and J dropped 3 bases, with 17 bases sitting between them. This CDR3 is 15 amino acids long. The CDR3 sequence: CASSTTEGRNYEQYF. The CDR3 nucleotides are TGTGCCAGCAGTACCACAGAAGGACGGAACTACGAGCAGTACTTC.

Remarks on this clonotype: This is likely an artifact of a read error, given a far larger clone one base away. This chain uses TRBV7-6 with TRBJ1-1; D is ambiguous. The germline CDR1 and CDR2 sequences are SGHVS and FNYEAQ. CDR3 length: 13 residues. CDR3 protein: CASSLGSNTVAFF. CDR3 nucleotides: TGTGCCAGCAGCTTAGGGAGTAACACTGTAGCTTTCTTT. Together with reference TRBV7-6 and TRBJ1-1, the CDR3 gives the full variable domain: GAGVSQSPRYKVTKRGQDVALRCDPISGHVSLYWYRQALGQGPEFLTYFNYEAQQDKSGLPNDRFSAERPEGSISTLTIQRTEQRDSAMYRCASSLGSNTVAFFGQGTRLTVV.

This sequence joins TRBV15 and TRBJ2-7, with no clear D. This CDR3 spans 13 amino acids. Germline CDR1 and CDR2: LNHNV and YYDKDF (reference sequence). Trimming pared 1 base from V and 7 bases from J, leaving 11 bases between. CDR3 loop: CATSRGRRQEQYF. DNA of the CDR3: TGTGCCACCAGCAGAGGAAGAAGGCAGGAGCAGTACTTC.

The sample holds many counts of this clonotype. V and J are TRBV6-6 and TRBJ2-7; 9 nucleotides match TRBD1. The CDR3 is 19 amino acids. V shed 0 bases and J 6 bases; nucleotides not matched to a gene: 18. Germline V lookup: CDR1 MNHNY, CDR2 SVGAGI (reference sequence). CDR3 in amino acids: CASSYSTGTGYQKGSEQYF. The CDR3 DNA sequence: TGTGCCAGCAGTTACTCTACCGGGACAGGGTATCAAAAAGGGAGCGAGCAGTACTTC.

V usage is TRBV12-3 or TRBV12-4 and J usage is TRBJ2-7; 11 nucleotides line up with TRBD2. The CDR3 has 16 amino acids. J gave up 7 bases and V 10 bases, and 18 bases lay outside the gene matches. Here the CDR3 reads CAISLDLGLAASEQYF. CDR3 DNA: TGTGCCATCAGCCTCGACTTGGGACTAGCGGCGAGTGAGCAGTACTTC.

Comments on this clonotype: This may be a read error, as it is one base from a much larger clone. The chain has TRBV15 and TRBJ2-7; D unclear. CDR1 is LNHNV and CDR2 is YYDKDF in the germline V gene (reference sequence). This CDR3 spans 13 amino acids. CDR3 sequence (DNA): TGTGCCACCAGCAGAGATGGATCCTACGAGCAGCACTTC. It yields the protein CATSRDGSYEQHF.

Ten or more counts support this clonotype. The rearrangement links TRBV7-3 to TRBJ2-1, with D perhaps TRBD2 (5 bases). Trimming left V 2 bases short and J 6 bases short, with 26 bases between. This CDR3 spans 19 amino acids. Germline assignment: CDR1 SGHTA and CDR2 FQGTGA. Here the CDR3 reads CASSLANQDGSPRGNEQFF. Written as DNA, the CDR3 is TGTGCCAGCAGCTTAGCCAACCAGGATGGCAGCCCCCGGGGCAATGAGCAGTTCTTC.

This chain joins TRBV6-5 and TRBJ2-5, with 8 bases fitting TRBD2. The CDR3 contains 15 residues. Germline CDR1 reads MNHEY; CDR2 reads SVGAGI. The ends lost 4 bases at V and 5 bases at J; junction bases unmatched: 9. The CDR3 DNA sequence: TGTGCCAGCAGTTCCTTTAGCGGGGTATACGAGACCCAGTACTTC. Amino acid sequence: CASSSFSGVYETQYF.

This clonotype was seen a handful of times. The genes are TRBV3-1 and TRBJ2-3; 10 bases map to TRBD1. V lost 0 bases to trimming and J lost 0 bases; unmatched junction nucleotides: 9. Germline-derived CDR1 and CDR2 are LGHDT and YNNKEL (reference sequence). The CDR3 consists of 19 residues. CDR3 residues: CASSQEWGQGLISTDTQYF. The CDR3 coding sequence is TGTGCCAGCAGCCAAGAGTGGGGACAGGGGCTAATAAGCACAGATACGCAGTATTTT.

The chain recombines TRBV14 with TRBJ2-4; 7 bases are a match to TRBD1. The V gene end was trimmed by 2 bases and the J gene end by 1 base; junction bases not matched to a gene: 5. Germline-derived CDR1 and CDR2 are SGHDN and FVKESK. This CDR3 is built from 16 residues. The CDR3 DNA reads TGTGCCAGCAGCCAATTGGGGACAGACGCCAAAAACATTCAGTACTTC. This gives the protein CASSQLGTDAKNIQYF.

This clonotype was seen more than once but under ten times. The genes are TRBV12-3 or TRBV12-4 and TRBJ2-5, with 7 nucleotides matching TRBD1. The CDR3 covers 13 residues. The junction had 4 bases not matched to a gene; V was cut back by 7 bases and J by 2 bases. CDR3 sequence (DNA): TGTGCCAGCAACAGGGGCAGGCAAGAGACCCAGTACTTC. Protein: CASNRGRQETQYF.